This T cell receptor beta chain was captured in a study of blood T cell repertoires in COVID-19 (dated by TCRdb to between 2020 and 2021). Concerning the study at large: Collaborator samples came from the United States, Italy and Spain and covered acute and convalescent phases of COVID-19. Where available, HLA class I and class II types were obtained from metadata supplied by the sample provider rather than from assay-based typing. The prospective study material was composed of cDNA or gDNA derived from T cells, B-cell-depleted T cells, or PBMCs. Nearly every sample came with metadata listing a de-identified subject ID, COVID-19 status, age in years and sex. The repertoires were released in a freely available public database meant as a resource for research on the immune response to SARS-CoV-2. The samples were drawn from the first 160 participants of the ongoing ImmuneRACE study and from over a thousand subjects provided by 6 global collaborators. The dataset comprised deeply sampled blood TCRbeta repertoires from subjects exposed to, actively infected with, or recovered from COVID-19.

A word on this clone: Its antigen is unknown. One junction end disagrees with the germline gene, perhaps due to a read error.

CDR1 and CDR2, looked up from the germline V gene, are ENHRY and SYGVKD. Spanning cysteine to phenylalanine, the CDR3 consists of 16 amino acids. Left in the record is the CDR3 DNA by itself, 48 bases read in frame from the first base. The immunoSEQ Assay, a bias-controlled multiplex PCR, was used to amplify TCRbeta CDR3 regions from genomic DNA. In the original analysis: Nucleated cell counts per sample were estimated from amplification of reference gene primers within the assay. To quantify the absolute abundance of each unique TCRbeta CDR3 rearrangement, sequence reads were collapsed and filtered. For each sample, productive Simpson clonality was calculated as the square root of Simpson's diversity index over productive rearrangements. Sourced from immuneACCESS, this table was stored by TCRdb with only in-frame sequences that have V and J called. A share of the clones is absent; for the studies checked, an unresolved V gene accounts for under half, and the remainder has no known explanation. Clonal size and the V and J genes are those of that table, whereas D and trimming came from the DNA. A total of 300,000 to 350,000 clones appear in this sample, around 88% of them only once. The ten largest clones take up approximately 3% of the sample.

Collaborating institutions collected whole blood in K2EDTA tubes following their own protocols. Collaborator samples were shipped for TCRbeta analysis as frozen whole blood, isolated PBMCs, or DNA extracted from either sample type. The paper as a whole reports these results and caveats: How much clinical and demographic metadata was included differed by source and by participant, and the metadata was provided uncurated.

The rearranged chain carries TRBV10-3 and TRBJ2-2; a weak D assignment points to TRBD2 (5 bases agree). Source material: peripheral blood. The origin of this receptor is a man aged 25-45 years with active or convalescent COVID-19. The nucleotide sequence reads as follows: TGTGCCATCAGTGAGTGGAGGTCATCGAATACCGGGGAGCTGTTTTTT. The resulting protein is CAISEWRSSNTGELFF.